These 32 T cell receptor beta chains share one sample of origin, sequenced in a study of CD8+CD57+ T cells in acquired aplastic anemia. The use of genomic DNA as template underpinned the TCR beta VDJ and CDR3 profiling. TCRdb ran MiXCR on the reads and lists one entry per CDR3 protein. The sample contains roughly 250,000 distinct CDR3 sequences, 65% to 90% of which appear only once. Patients picked for sequencing had shown CD8+CD57+ cell expansion detected by flow cytometry. The specimen sequenced was sorted CD4+, CD8+, or CD8+CD57+ T cells (not recorded which) from PBMCs. These receptors were obtained from a human donor with aplastic anemia.

V gene TRBV7-3 combines with J gene TRBJ2-1; D unresolved. Germline loops: CDR1 SGHTA, CDR2 FQGTGA. CDR3 length: 15 amino acids. V dropped 2 bases and J dropped 8 bases, with 16 bases sitting between them. The CDR3 DNA reads TGTGCCAGCAGCTTAGAACCAAGGCCGTACTATGAGCAGTTCTTC. Its protein product is CASSLEPRPYYEQFF.

As to this clonotype: It is unclear where the CDR3 begins or ends on the DNA, so no DNA is shown, and the CDR3 is as TCRdb lists it. V and J are TRBV7-9 and TRBJ1-5. CDR1 is SEHNR, CDR2 FQNEAQ, per germline (reference sequence). The CDR3 is 15 amino acids long, termini counted. This CDR3 reads CASSLGGYGYTFGHF.

The rearrangement links TRBV7-9 to TRBJ2-5; 10 bases are shared with TRBD2. CDR1 and CDR2 from the germline V gene are SEHNR and FQNEAQ (reference sequence). The CDR3 loop spans 15 amino acids. With V trimmed by 5 bases and J by 12 bases, 15 bases remained unmatched. Here the CDR3 reads CASSPGRSGGDNEYF. Written as DNA, the CDR3 is TGTGCCAGCAGCCCTGGACGAAGCGGGGGGGACAACGAGTACTTC.

This clonotype came up once. The chain employs TRBV2 and TRBJ1-2, with 9 bases matching TRBD1. The V and J ends lost 6 bases and 7 bases, in that order; junction bases with no gene match: 18. The CDR3 contains 17 residues. Germline CDR1 SNHLY, CDR2 FYNNEI. CDR3 nucleotides: TGTGCCAGCAGCGCACTGCTCTCCGGGACAGGGACTTTTGGCTACACCTTC. Its translation is CASSALLSGTGTFGYTF. Drawing the rest from reference TRBV2 and TRBJ1-2, the complete variable domain is EPEVTQTPSHQVTQMGQEVILRCVPISNHLYFYWYRQILGQKVEFLVSFYNNEISEKSEIFDDQFSVERPDGSNFTLKIRSTKLEDSAMYFCASSALLSGTGTFGYTFGSGTRLTVV.

To note about this clonotype: At one boundary the junction diverges from the germline segment, which might be a read error. This rearrangement joins TRBV7-2 to TRBJ1-6, with TRBD1 as a possible D gene (5 bases). There are 16 residues in the CDR3. Germline assignment: CDR1 SGHTA and CDR2 FQGNSA. The CDR3 loop is CASSLGQGLAGTNLHF. As DNA, the CDR3 is TGTGCCAGCAGTTTAGGGCAGGGACTAGCGGGAACAAATCTCCACTTT.

Comments on this clonotype: Mismatch with germline at one junction end may stem from a read error. CDR3: CATSLEGPPGTHTF. The CDR3 region has the DNA TGTGCCACCAGCTTAGAGGGACCGCCCGGGACGCACACCTTT. The chain is built from TRBV15 and TRBJ2-3; D is perhaps TRBD1 or TRBD2 (5 bases each). The CDR3 extends over 14 amino acids. Germline V gene data show CDR1 as LNHNV and CDR2 as YYDKDF (reference sequence).

This clonotype was recorded a few times. This chain joins TRBV29-1 and TRBJ1-2; 7 nucleotides line up with TRBD1. The CDR3 consists of 13 residues. The J segment lost 6 bases and the V segment lost 6 bases, leaving 10 bases of the junction unmatched. CDR1 is SQVTM, CDR2 ANQGSEA, per germline. The CDR3 loop is CSVDRISFDGYTF. In DNA form, the CDR3 reads TGCAGCGTGGACAGGATTTCTTTCGATGGCTACACCTTC.

The V gene is TRBV9, the J gene TRBJ1-5; unclear D gene. The V end lost 7 bases, the J end lost 2 bases, and 19 bases lay between the germline ends. The CDR3 sequence is 16 residues long. Germline V lookup: CDR1 SGDLS, CDR2 YYNGEE. CDR3 nucleotides: TGTGCCAGCGGAGGAGCTGGGAACAGCCGCAATCAGCCCCAGCATTTT. As protein: CASGGAGNSRNQPQHF.

The chain has TRBV7-2 and TRBJ1-2; the match to TRBD1 covers 8 bases. The CDR3 spans 14 residues. CDR1 is SGHTA, CDR2 FQGNSA, per germline. The ends lost 6 bases at V and 6 bases at J; junction bases unmatched: 9. The CDR3 DNA sequence: TGTGCCAGCAGGAGAGAGACAGGGGAGCATGGCTACACCTTC. It codes for CASRRETGEHGYTF.

CDR3 in DNA: TGTGCCAGCAGCTCATTAGTGGGGAGCTCGTGCAATGAGCAGTTCTTC. Translation: CASSSLVGSSCNEQFF. The gene calls are TRBV7-9 and TRBJ2-1; perhaps TRBD2 as D (5 bases). The V gene lost 4 bases and the J gene lost 6 bases, with 19 bases spanning the gap. Germline values: CDR1 SEHNR, CDR2 FQNEAQ (reference sequence). The CDR3 length is 16 residues. The variable domain in full, completed from reference TRBV7-9 and TRBJ2-1, reads DTGVSQNPRHKITKRGQNVTFRCDPISEHNRLYWYRQTLGQGPEFLTYFQNEAQLEKSRLLSDRFSAERPKGSFSTLEIQRTEQGDSAMYLCASSSLVGSSCNEQFFGPGTRLTVL.

This clonotype was seen a single time. Without the conserved terminal phenylalanine or tryptophan, this CDR3 likely stems from a read error. The DNA is left out, because the CDR3 cannot be placed on it with certainty; the CDR3 is given as TCRdb lists it. The V and J genes are TRBV7-6 and TRBJ1-1; TRBD1 reflects the table's D call only, with no check against the DNA. The CDR3 spans 15 amino acids, including both terminal residues. Germline V gene data show CDR1 as SGHVS and CDR2 as FNYEAQ. CDR3 residues: CASSLDTGGTYNEFL.

J is TRBJ2-3 and V is TRBV7-9; tentatively, D is TRBD2 (6 bases). Trimming pared 1 base from V and 3 bases from J, leaving 14 bases between. The CDR3 has 16 amino acids. CDR1 is SEHNR, CDR2 FQNEAQ, per germline (reference sequence). CDR3 bases: TGTGCCAGCAGCTTAGTATTGGTCGGGAGTACAGATACGCAGTATTTT. Translating it yields CASSLVLVGSTDTQYF.

The rearrangement joins TRBV7-2 to TRBJ1-6; 8 bases line up with TRBD1. The trim removed 5 bases at V and 15 bases at J, leaving 18 bases unmatched. Germline CDR1 and CDR2: SGHTA and FQGNSA. The CDR3 runs to 16 residues. The CDR3 protein is CASSVAGGADYGYLHF. The CDR3 coding sequence is TGTGCCAGCAGCGTGGCAGGGGGCGCCGACTATGGCTACCTCCACTTT.

The gene calls are TRBV5-6 and TRBJ2-1; D remains ambiguous. V dropped 3 bases and J dropped 1 base, with 11 bases sitting between them. CDR1 is SGHDT, CDR2 YYEEEE, per germline. The CDR3 runs to 15 residues. DNA of the CDR3: TGTGCCAGCAGCTCGGAGAGAGGTTCCTACAATGAGCAGTTCTTC. Translating gives CASSSERGSYNEQFF.

Regarding this clonotype: Without the conserved terminal phenylalanine or tryptophan, this CDR3 likely stems from a read error. The rearrangement joins TRBV7-9 to TRBJ2-5; 11 positions agree with TRBD1. The germline gives CDR1 SEHNR, CDR2 FQNEAQ (reference sequence). The CDR3 extends over 12 amino acids. CDR3 bases: TGTGCCGGACAGGGGGCTGGGGAGACGCAGTACGTC. Encoded protein: CAGQGAGETQYV.

CDR3 sequence reads: CASGRQRNNEQFF. The CDR3 nucleotides read TGTGCCAGCGGAAGGCAGCGAAACAATGAGCAGTTCTTC. V and J are TRBV2 and TRBJ2-1; D uncertain. Germline V gene sequence: CDR1 SNHLY, CDR2 FYNNEI. V was trimmed by 8 bases and J by 5 bases, leaving 13 bases between them. The CDR3 loop spans 13 amino acids.

The chain joins TRBV7-3 to TRBJ2-1; 10 positions match TRBD2. CDR3 length: 19 residues. With V trimmed by 5 bases and J by 8 bases, 21 bases remained unmatched. Germline values: CDR1 SGHTA, CDR2 FQGTGA. CDR3: CASSVMGRGEREGLYEQFF. CDR3 nucleotide sequence: TGTGCCAGCAGCGTCATGGGACGGGGCGAGCGGGAGGGCCTCTATGAGCAGTTCTTC.

This clonotype was seen repeatedly, ten times or more. This rearrangement joins TRBV12-3 or TRBV12-4 to TRBJ2-2, with TRBD1 matching over 10 bases. CDR3 length equals 16 residues. Trimming removed 0 bases from V and 4 bases from J; junction bases left unmatched: 2. The DNA for the CDR3 is TGTGCCAGCAGTTTAGCGACAGGGGGCAGCACCGGGGAGCTGTTTTTT. This codes for CASSLATGGSTGELFF.

On this clonotype itself: A read error may produce the germline difference seen at one junction end. This chain links TRBV2 with TRBJ1-2; D unclear. There are 13 residues in the CDR3. Per the germline V gene, CDR1 is SNHLY and CDR2 is FYNNEI. The CDR3 protein is CASGHGLAGSYTF. DNA of the CDR3: TGCGCCAGCGGGCACGGCCTCGCAGGTAGCTACACCTTT.

Comments on this clonotype: Compared with germline, one end of the junction differs, possibly owing to a read error. The J gene is TRBJ1-2, the V gene TRBV7-9, with unresolved D. The CDR3 is made up of 13 amino acids. Germline values: CDR1 SEHNR, CDR2 FQNEAQ (reference sequence). The CDR3 DNA sequence: TGTGCCAGCAGCCAAGGCCTTAGCTACGGCTCCACCTTC. It yields the protein CASSQGLSYGSTF. Full variable domain (outside the CDR3, taken from reference TRBV7-9 and TRBJ1-2): DTGVSQNPRHKITKRGQNVTFRCDPISEHNRLYWYRQTLGQGPEFLTYFQNEAQLEKSRLLSDRFSAERPKGSFSTLEIQRTEQGDSAMYLCASSQGLSYGSTFGSGTRLTVV.

As to this clonotype: The conserved final phenylalanine or tryptophan is absent from the CDR3, which likely points to a read error. Because the CDR3's place on the DNA is in doubt, the DNA is left out and the CDR3 is given as listed by TCRdb. J is TRBJ2-4 and V is TRBV2; the table's D gene call, TRBD2, was not cross checked with the DNA. Including both end residues, the CDR3 is 12 amino acids long. Germline V gives CDR1 SNHLY, CDR2 FYNNEI. This CDR3 reads CASREVGPLLYL.

The chain recombines TRBV9 with TRBJ2-3; D is unclear. The CDR3 runs to 14 residues. Trimming removed 1 base from V and 14 bases from J, with 20 bases in between. Germline values: CDR1 SGDLS, CDR2 YYNGEE. In DNA form, the CDR3 reads TGTGCCAGCAGCGTAAGTGTGATGCGGAAAGGGCCGTATTTT. It translates to CASSVSVMRKGPYF. The complete variable domain, with remaining parts taken from reference TRBV9 and TRBJ2-3, reads DSGVTQTPKHLITATGQRVTLRCSPRSGDLSVYWYQQSLDQGLQFLIQYYNGEERAKGNILERFSAQQFPDLHSELNLSSLELGDSALYFCASSVSVMRKGPYFGPGTRLTVL.

V usage is TRBV29-1 and J usage is TRBJ1-1; weak D call: TRBD1 (5 bases). The V end was cut by 2 bases, the J end by 1 base, with 14 bases between. The CDR3 is made up of 15 amino acids. Germline assignment: CDR1 SQVTM and CDR2 ANQGSEA. The CDR3 DNA is TGCAGCGTTGAATATTGGCAGGGCAGGAACACTGAAGCTTTCTTT. Translation gives CSVEYWQGRNTEAFF.

This clonotype was recorded at least ten times. The CDR3 sequence: CASSQGGAGAGGETQYF. CDR3 in DNA: TGCGCCAGCAGCCAAGGGGGAGCGGGAGCCGGGGGGGAGACCCAGTACTTC. The rearrangement joins TRBV4-3 to TRBJ2-5; 8 bases match TRBD2. The CDR3 runs 17 residues. Germline V gene lookup returns CDR1 LGHNA and CDR2 YSLEER. The V and J ends lost 1 base and 5 bases, in that order; junction bases with no gene match: 12.

Notes on this clonotype: The junction departs from germline at one end; a sequencing error may be responsible. The chain carries TRBV9 and TRBJ2-3, with D unclear. Per germline, CDR1 SGDLS and CDR2 YYNGEE. CDR3 length: 14 residues. CDR3 bases: TGTGCCAGCAGCGTAGGGACCGCCCGAAATACGCACTATTTT. Translated: CASSVGTARNTHYF.

This chain uses TRBV11-2 with TRBJ2-2; weak D call: TRBD2 (5 bases). Trimming removed 5 bases at V and 2 bases at J, with 12 bases between. CDR3 size: 15 residues. Germline V CDR1 and CDR2: SGHAT, FQNNGV. CDR3 amino acids: CASSGGAGNTGELFF. The CDR3 DNA reads as TGTGCCAGCAGCGGAGGAGCAGGTAACACCGGGGAGCTGTTTTTT.

This sequence joins TRBV7-3 and TRBJ2-1, with a tentative D call TRBD1 (6 bases). Germline CDR1 is SGHTA and CDR2 is FQGTGA. The CDR3 totals 13 residues. CDR3 residues: CSTSFRGSEQQFF. CDR3 in DNA: TGTTCCACCAGCTTCAGGGGTTCTGAACAGCAGTTCTTC.

The V gene is TRBV15, the J gene TRBJ2-5; 7 bases line up with TRBD1. From germline, CDR1 is LNHNV and CDR2 YYDKDF (reference sequence). V trimming: 1 base; J trimming: 4 bases; junction bases outside the gene matches: 18. The CDR3 is 19 amino acids. CDR3 region: CATSRGSSPQGTWGETQYF. CDR3 in DNA: TGTGCCACCAGCAGAGGCAGCAGCCCACAGGGGACCTGGGGAGAGACCCAGTACTTC.

J is TRBJ1-1 and V is TRBV6-1; 8 bases fit TRBD1. Per the germline V gene, CDR1 is MNHNS and CDR2 is SASEGT. The CDR3 runs to 13 residues. V trimming: 9 bases; J trimming: 5 bases; junction bases outside the gene matches: 8. The CDR3 here is CASSQTGVTEAFF. The CDR3 nucleotides read TGTGCCAGTAGTCAGACAGGGGTAACTGAAGCTTTCTTT.

There are many counts of this clonotype. The rearrangement joins TRBV27 to TRBJ1-3; D gene ambiguous. V was shortened by 3 bases and J by 0 bases, with 9 bases between the two germline ends. Germline loops: CDR1 MNHEY, CDR2 SMNVEV (reference sequence). The CDR3 loop spans 15 amino acids. CDR3 sequence: CASSFDANSGNTIYF. CDR3 nucleotide sequence: TGTGCCAGCAGTTTTGACGCCAACTCTGGAAACACCATATATTTT.

The chain recombines TRBV7-2 with TRBJ2-7; D ambiguous. V was clipped by 3 bases and J by 5 bases, with 26 bases between them. CDR3 size: 18 residues. Per the germline V gene, CDR1 is SGHTA and CDR2 is FQGNSA. CDR3 in DNA: TGTGCCAGCAGCTTCGAGCCGCACGGAGCATTCTTTTCACACGAGCAGTACGTC. It translates to CASSFEPHGAFFSHEQYV.

In regard to this clonotype: One end of the junction fails to match germline, which may point to a read error. This sequence joins TRBV5-6 and TRBJ2-7, with TRBD1 matching 7 bases. The CDR3 consists of 14 residues. Germline lookup yields CDR1 SGHDT and CDR2 YYEEEE. The CDR3, as DNA: TGTGCCACCAGCGCATACAGGGGTTTCTACGAGCAGTACTTC. Translation: CATSAYRGFYEQYF.